Following are 4 T cell receptor beta chains from one sample sequenced in a study of PD-1 blockade in classical Hodgkin lymphoma. All the patients suffered relapse after autologous stem cell transplantation, and brentuximab vedotin exposure differed. Using immunoSEQ multiplex PCR, the repertoire was profiled, and TCRdb retains in-frame clones only, with some absent. The repertoire holds about 86,000 clones, with approximately 88% as singletons. Source: peripheral blood mononuclear cells (PBMCs), taken at baseline. Source of these receptors: a human donor with classical Hodgkin lymphoma.

This chain uses TRBV4-1 with TRBJ2-3; 8 bases agree with TRBD1. Per germline, CDR1 MGHRA and CDR2 YSYEKL. CDR3 size: 15 residues. The V and J ends lost 2 bases and 5 bases, in that order; junction bases with no gene match: 6. The CDR3 protein is CASSQPTGAVDTQYF. CDR3 nucleotides: TGCGCCAGCAGCCAACCGACAGGGGCGGTAGATACGCAGTATTTT.

The rearrangement uses TRBV5-1 and TRBJ2-3; 7 bases fit TRBD1. Germline V gene data show CDR1 as SGHRS and CDR2 as YFSETQ. Trimming took 4 bases from V and 4 from J; bases not matched to a gene: 6. The CDR3 sequence is 14 residues long. For the CDR3, the DNA is TGCGCCAGCAGCGTGACAGGGCCCCCAGATACGCAGTATTTT. Translated, it gives CASSVTGPPDTQYF.

The chain joins TRBV10-1 to TRBJ2-2; either TRBD1 or TRBD2 may supply D (5 bases each). Trimming took off 7 bases at V and 1 base at J, with 10 bases between the two ends. CDR3 size: 14 residues. Germline loops: CDR1 WNHNN, CDR2 SYGVQD (reference sequence). This CDR3 is CASTGGWNTGELFF. Written as DNA, the CDR3 is TGCGCCAGCACTGGGGGATGGAACACCGGGGAGCTGTTTTTT.

The chain couples TRBV29-1 to TRBJ1-5; the match to TRBD1 covers 8 bases. This CDR3 is built from 13 residues. V gave up 4 bases and J gave up 6 bases; unmatched junction bases: 5. Germline V gene data show CDR1 as SQVTM and CDR2 as ANQGSEA. The CDR3: CSVVQGGGQPQHF. CDR3 nucleotide sequence: TGCAGCGTTGTACAGGGGGGAGGTCAGCCCCAGCATTTT.